This TCR beta chain was identified during a study of radiation and T cells in renal cell carcinoma. Looking at the study overall: Nephrectomy followed 15 Gy stereotactic body radiation by 4 weeks. Study observations and caveats: Pretreatment tumor biopsies were lacking, so baseline clonotypes are unknown.

Indicated time point: blood 2 weeks post-SBRT. The treatment denotes: 15 Gy SBRT to primary tumor, nephrectomy 4 weeks later. Clear cell pathology was present in this patient's renal cell carcinoma. Only in-frame clones appear in the TCRdb table, and some are missing; sequencing was by immunoSEQ multiplex PCR. The sample contains about 130,000 clones, approximately 85% of which appear only once. A note on this clone: Antigen unknown.

Trimming removed 4 bases at V and 14 bases at J, with 19 bases between. The CDR3 spans 13 residues. Germline loops: CDR1 SGHDT, CDR2 YYEEEE. The sequence was obtained from a man aged 50 or older with renal cell carcinoma. The V call is TRBV5-6, the J call TRBJ2-1, with D perhaps TRBD2 (5 bases). The sequencing here drew on blood, taken from a patient whose treatment included radiotherapy and nephrectomy. Here the CDR3 reads CASSGSPSGIEFF. The CDR3 DNA reads TGTGCCAGCAGCGGTTCGCCGTCGGGAATCGAGTTCTTC.